The clone carrying this TCR beta chain showed up just once. The Seattle patients, enrolled during active infection, were followed longitudinally. Germline-derived CDR1 and CDR2 are SGHAT and FQNNGV. The CDR3 has 14 residues. V was trimmed by 5 bases and J by 6 bases, leaving 16 bases between them. This sample stems from a study of blood T cell repertoires in COVID-19. Original analysis: It was from reference gene primer amplification that nucleated cell counts were estimated. Some clones are missing from TCRdb's copy, which holds only in-frame ones; the method was immunoSEQ multiplex PCR. The V and J calls and the clone size are those of that table, but D and trimming were determined from the DNA. Seen here are some 75,000 clones, over 80% observed once, and the top ten hold 10% to 15%.

The receptor was derived from a middle-aged man with COVID-19, enrolled during active disease. The rearrangement uses TRBV11-2 and TRBJ2-5, with D tentatively TRBD1 (7 bases). Sequenced material: peripheral blood. The CDR3 sequence is CASSSETGRKTQYF. The CDR3 DNA follows: TGTGCCAGCAGCAGTGAGACAGGGAGGAAGACCCAGTACTTC.